These T cell receptor beta chains were read from a single sample in a study of T cell responses to AZD1222 COVID-19 vaccine. The repertoire was sequenced with immunoSEQ multiplex PCR; TCRdb's copy has only in-frame clones and lacks some. Of more than 95,000 clones in the sample, approximately 89% are singletons; the top ten hold more than 8%. The material sequenced was peripheral blood, taken on day 0 of AZD1222 vaccination. The receptors were sampled from an adult in good health. Each CDR3 is given with its conserved first and last residue. The D gene is left open where the match is weak. Clone size appears in some rows only: once, few, many, or a class for an expanded clone.

J,size,D,V,DNA,CDR3
TRBJ1-4,-,-,TRBV28,TGTGCCAGTGATTCCAGTAACAATGAAAAACTGTTTTTT,CASDSSNNEKLFF
TRBJ1-1,-,TRBD1,TRBV4-2,TGTGCCAGCAGCGTACTGGCAGGGGGCACTGAAGCTTTCTTT,CASSVLAGGTEAFF
TRBJ2-7,-,-,TRBV11-2,TGTGCCAGCAGCTCGCTGAGTTCCTACGAGCAGTACTTC,CASSSLSSYEQYF
TRBJ2-7,few,-,TRBV13,TGTGCCAGCAGCCCCCCCGAGTTTAGGTACGAGCAGTACTTC,CASSPPEFRYEQYF
TRBJ2-1,-,-,TRBV25-1,TGTGCCAGCAGTCGCGGAGGGGGATACAATGAGCAGTTCTTC,CASSRGGGYNEQFF
TRBJ1-2,once,TRBD1,TRBV4-1,TGCGCCAGCAGCCAGGAGGGACAGGGGGGGACCTATGGCTACACCTTC,CASSQEGQGGTYGYTF
TRBJ1-6,-,TRBD1,TRBV7-6,TGTGCCAGCAGCTTATTGGGACAGGGTAATTCACCCCTCCACTTT,CASSLLGQGNSPLHF
TRBJ1-1,-,-,TRBV28,TGTGCCAGCATGGTGGCCTATGAAGCTTTCTTT,CASMVAYEAFF
TRBJ2-1,once,TRBD2,TRBV29-1,TGCAGCGTAATAGCGGGAGGGATATACAATGAGCAGTTCTTC,CSVIAGGIYNEQFF
TRBJ2-2,-,TRBD1,TRBV19,TGTGCCAGTAGTATCGGCTACAGGGGCCCCGGGGAGCTGTTTTTT,CASSIGYRGPGELFF
TRBJ1-1,-,-,TRBV30,TGTGCCTGGAGTTTCCAGGCGAACACTGAAGCTTTCTTT,CAWSFQANTEAFF
TRBJ1-2,-,-,TRBV5-1,TGCGCCAGCGGCAGGGGCGAAACCCAGTCCGGCTACACCTTC,CASGRGETQSGYTF
TRBJ1-2,-,-,TRBV7-2,TGTGCCAGCAGCTTAGTGCCGGGACATTCGAGCGGCTACACCTTC,CASSLVPGHSSGYTF
TRBJ1-5,-,-,TRBV7-9,TGTGCCAGCAGCCACCCTCCCGGGACCTCTGGCAATCAGCCCCAGCATTTT,CASSHPPGTSGNQPQHF
TRBJ1-1,-,-,TRBV24-1,TGTGCCACCAGGCCCCCACCGGAGACAGGGAACACTGAAGCTTTCTTT,CATRPPPETGNTEAFF
TRBJ1-2,-,-,TRBV3-1/TRBV3-2,TGTGCCAGCAGCCTTCGACACTCCGACGGGGGTGGCTACACCTTC,CASSLRHSDGGGYTF
TRBJ2-1,few,-,TRBV28,TGTGCCAGCAGCCCAGACCCCTCGGGTTTCAATGAGCAGTTCTTC,CASSPDPSGFNEQFF
TRBJ1-1,-,-,TRBV4-2,TGTGCCAGCAGCCAACAGACGGCCATGAACACTGAAGCTTTCTTT,CASSQQTAMNTEAFF
TRBJ2-2,-,TRBD2,TRBV4-2,TGTGCCAGCAGCCAAGAGGGACGGGGCGCGGGAGGGACCGGGGAGCTGTTTTTT,CASSQEGRGAGGTGELFF
TRBJ2-7,-,TRBD1,TRBV27,TGTGCCAGCCGCCGGGACAGGGGCGCCTACGAGCAGTACTTC,CASRRDRGAYEQYF
TRBJ1-5,-,-,TRBV11-3,TGTGCCAGCAGTACAGAGGCGGTTTGTCAGCCCCAGCATTTT,CASSTEAVCQPQHF
TRBJ2-5,-,-,TRBV20-1,TGCAGTGCTAGCGGCCAGGCCCAGTACTTC,CSASGQAQYF
TRBJ1-5,-,-,TRBV28,TGTGCCAGCAGTTCGGCGGGGGTGATTCAGCCCCAGCATTTT,CASSSAGVIQPQHF
TRBJ1-5,-,TRBD1,TRBV28,TGTGCCAGCACCCCTACAGGGGGAGTGGATCAGCCCCAGCATTTT,CASTPTGGVDQPQHF
TRBJ1-1,-,-,TRBV5-5,TGTGCCAGCAGTAAGGATAACACTGAAGCTTTCTTT,CASSKDNTEAFF
TRBJ1-2,once,-,TRBV5-1,TGCGCCAGCAGCTTGGTTGCGAGCTATGGCTACACCTTC,CASSLVASYGYTF
TRBJ2-7,-,-,TRBV5-6,TGTGCCAGCAGTCTGAGCTGGGCAGGAACCTACGAGCAGTACTTC,CASSLSWAGTYEQYF
TRBJ1-5,-,-,TRBV18,TGTGCCAGCTCGCGGGGTCAAAATCAGCCCCAGCATTTT,CASSRGQNQPQHF
TRBJ2-1,-,TRBD2,TRBV14,TGTGCCAGCAGCCAGCTTAGCGGGAGCTCCTACAATGAGCAGTTCTTC,CASSQLSGSSYNEQFF
TRBJ2-7,-,-,TRBV19,TGTGCCAGTAGTATTGACAGATCTCGCTACGAGCAGTACTTC,CASSIDRSRYEQYF
TRBJ2-7,-,-,TRBV19,TGTGCCAGTAGTACCCCCCGAGGTAGCGGCTACGAGCAGTACTTC,CASSTPRGSGYEQYF
TRBJ1-1,-,-,TRBV18,TGTGCCAGCTCGCCCGGGACAAACACTGAAGCTTTCTTT,CASSPGTNTEAFF
TRBJ2-3,-,-,TRBV18,TGTGCCAGCTCACCACCTAGGGATACGCAGTATTTT,CASSPPRDTQYF
TRBJ1-1,-,-,TRBV5-1,TGCGCCAGCAGCTTAGGACCCGCGAACACTGAAGCTTTCTTT,CASSLGPANTEAFF
TRBJ1-4,once,-,TRBV28,TGTGCCAGCAGTCTAGGGGTGAGAAGGGAAAAACTGTTTTTT,CASSLGVRREKLFF
TRBJ2-7,-,-,TRBV6-2/TRBV6-3,TGTGCCAGCAGTTCATCCTCCCCCCGGCGGCCCGAGCAGTACTTC,CASSSSSPRRPEQYF
TRBJ1-1,few,-,TRBV19,TGTGCCAGTAGTCTAGGGCGCCCTAGGATCATGAACACTGAAGCTTTCTTT,CASSLGRPRIMNTEAFF
TRBJ2-7,-,-,TRBV27,TGTGCCAGCAGTTTTTCACCCGGGGCAGGGAGCTCCTACGAGCAGTACTTC,CASSFSPGAGSSYEQYF
TRBJ1-2,-,-,TRBV11-2,TGTGCCAGCAGCTTTTACAGAAGAGATGGCTACACCTTC,CASSFYRRDGYTF
TRBJ1-6,few,-,TRBV9,TGTGCCAGCAGCCCCCGCGGGGGGAATTCACCCCTCCACTTT,CASSPRGGNSPLHF